A selection of T cell receptor beta chains follows, all from one sample in a study of CD8 T cells in ankylosing spondylitis. TCRdb reprocessed the 5' RACE reads with MiXCR, giving one entry per CDR3 protein. This table holds 250,000 to 300,000 distinct CDR3 sequences, about 20% found once. The sequenced sample consisted of blood, either unsorted or a sorted T cell fraction (not recorded which). The receptors derive from a male donor with ankylosing spondylitis or in good health (not recorded which). Each CDR3 is given with its conserved first and last residue. The D gene is left open where the match is weak. For some rows the clone size is stated as once, few or many, or as a class when expanded; others skip it.

D,J,length,size,V,CDR3,DNA
-,TRBJ2-2,14,few,TRBV28,CASSFLENTGELFF,TGTGCCAGCAGTTTTCTCGAGAACACCGGGGAGCTGTTTTTT
-,TRBJ2-7,14,few,TRBV6-1,CASSPGGTPYEQYF,TGTGCCAGCAGCCCGGGCGGGACCCCCTACGAGCAGTACTTC
TRBD2,TRBJ2-1,16,many,TRBV11-2,CASSFRTSGLYNEQFF,TGTGCCAGCAGCTTCAGGACTAGCGGATTATACAATGAGCAGTTCTTC
TRBD1,TRBJ2-3,15,few,TRBV7-9,CASSIRQGLTDTQYF,TGTGCCAGCAGCATCAGACAGGGCCTCACAGATACGCAGTATTTT
-,TRBJ2-7,15,many,TRBV27,CASSLSQASSYEQYF,TGTGCCAGCAGTTTGTCTCAAGCGAGCTCCTACGAGCAGTACTTC
-,TRBJ2-2,12,few,TRBV29-1,CSVPDGTGELFF,TGCAGCGTTCCGGACGGGACCGGGGAGCTGTTTTTT
-,TRBJ2-7,13,many,TRBV5-1,CASSPDGAYEQYF,TGCGCCAGCAGCCCCGACGGAGCCTACGAGCAGTACTTC
-,TRBJ2-2,15,-,TRBV7-4,CASSFWRTVIGELFF,TGTGCCAGCAGCTTTTGGAGGACAGTGATCGGGGAGCTGTTTTTT
TRBD2,TRBJ2-1,17,-,TRBV29-1,CSAHGTSGRSSYNEQFF,TGCAGCGCACACGGGACTAGCGGGAGGAGCTCCTACAATGAGCAGTTCTTC
TRBD2,TRBJ2-5,18,-,TRBV13,CASSTNPGLALYQETQYF,TGTGCCAGCAGCACCAATCCGGGACTAGCATTATACCAAGAGACCCAGTACTTC
-,TRBJ2-3,13,few,TRBV7-6,CASSPGPEGTQYF,TGTGCCAGCAGTCCAGGGCCCGAGGGTACGCAGTATTTT